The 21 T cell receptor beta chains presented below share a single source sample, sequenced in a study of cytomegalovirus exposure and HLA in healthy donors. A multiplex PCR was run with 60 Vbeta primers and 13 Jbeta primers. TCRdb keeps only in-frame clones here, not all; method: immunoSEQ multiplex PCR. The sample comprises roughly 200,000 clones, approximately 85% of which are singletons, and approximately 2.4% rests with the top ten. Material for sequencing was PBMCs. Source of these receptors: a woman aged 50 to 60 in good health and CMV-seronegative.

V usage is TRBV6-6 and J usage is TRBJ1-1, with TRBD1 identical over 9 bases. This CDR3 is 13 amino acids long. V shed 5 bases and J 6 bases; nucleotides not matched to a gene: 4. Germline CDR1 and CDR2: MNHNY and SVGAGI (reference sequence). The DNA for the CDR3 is TGTGCCAGCAGTCGGGGACAGGGAGCTGAAGCTTTCTTT. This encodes CASSRGQGAEAFF.

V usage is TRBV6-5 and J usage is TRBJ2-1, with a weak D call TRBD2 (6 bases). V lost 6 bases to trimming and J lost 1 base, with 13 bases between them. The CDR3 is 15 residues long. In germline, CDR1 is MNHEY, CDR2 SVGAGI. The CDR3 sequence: CASRSLARSYNEQFF. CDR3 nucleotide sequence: TGTGCCAGCAGATCCCTAGCGCGATCCTACAATGAGCAGTTCTTC.

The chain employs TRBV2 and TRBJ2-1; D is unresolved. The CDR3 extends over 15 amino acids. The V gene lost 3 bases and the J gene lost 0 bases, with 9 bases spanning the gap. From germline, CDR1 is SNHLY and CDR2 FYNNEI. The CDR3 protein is CASSESTSSYNEQFF. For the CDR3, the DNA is TGTGCCAGCAGTGAGAGTACGAGCTCCTACAATGAGCAGTTCTTC.

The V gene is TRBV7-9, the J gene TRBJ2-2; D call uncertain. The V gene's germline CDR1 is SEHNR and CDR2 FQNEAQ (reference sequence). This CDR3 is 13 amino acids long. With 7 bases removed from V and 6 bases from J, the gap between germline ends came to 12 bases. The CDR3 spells CASTNSGSGELFF. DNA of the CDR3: TGTGCCAGCACCAATTCCGGGTCCGGGGAGCTGTTTTTT.

CDR3 nucleotide sequence: TGTGCCAGCAGCATCCGGACTAGCGGGAGGGCTCACAATGAGCAGTTCTTC. Residues: CASSIRTSGRAHNEQFF. The rearrangement joins TRBV5-4 to TRBJ2-1, with TRBD2 matching over 15 bases. This CDR3 spans 17 amino acids. Per germline, CDR1 SGHNT and CDR2 YYREEE (reference sequence). The V and J ends lost 4 bases and 5 bases, in that order; junction bases with no gene match: 7. The complete variable domain, with remaining parts taken from reference TRBV5-4 and TRBJ2-1, reads ETGVTQSPTHLIKTRGQQVTLRCSSQSGHNTVSWYQQALGQGPQFIFQYYREEENGRGNFPPRFSGLQFPNYSSELNVNALELDDSALYLCASSIRTSGRAHNEQFFGPGTRLTVL.

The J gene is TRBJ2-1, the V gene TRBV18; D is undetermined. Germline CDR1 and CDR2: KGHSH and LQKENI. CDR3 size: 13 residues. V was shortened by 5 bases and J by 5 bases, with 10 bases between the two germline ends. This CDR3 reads CASSTLGNNEQFF. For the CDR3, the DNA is TGTGCCAGCTCAACTCTAGGAAACAATGAGCAGTTCTTC.

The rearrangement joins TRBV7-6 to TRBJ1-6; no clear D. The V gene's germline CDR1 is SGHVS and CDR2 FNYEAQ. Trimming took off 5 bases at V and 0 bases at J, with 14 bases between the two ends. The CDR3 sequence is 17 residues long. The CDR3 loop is CASSRLSPSSYNSPLHF. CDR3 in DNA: TGTGCCAGCAGCCGACTTTCTCCGAGCTCCTATAATTCACCCCTCCACTTT. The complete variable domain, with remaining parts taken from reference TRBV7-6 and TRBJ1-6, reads GAGVSQSPRYKVTKRGQDVALRCDPISGHVSLYWYRQALGQGPEFLTYFNYEAQQDKSGLPNDRFSAERPEGSISTLTIQRTEQRDSAMYRCASSRLSPSSYNSPLHFGNGTRLTVT.

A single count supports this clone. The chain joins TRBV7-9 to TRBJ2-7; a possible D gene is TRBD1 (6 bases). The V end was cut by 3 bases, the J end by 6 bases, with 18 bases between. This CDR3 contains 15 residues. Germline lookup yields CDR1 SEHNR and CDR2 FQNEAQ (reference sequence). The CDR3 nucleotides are TGTGCCAGCAGCTTTATTACCGGGACATCGGGCGAGCAGTACTTC. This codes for CASSFITGTSGEQYF. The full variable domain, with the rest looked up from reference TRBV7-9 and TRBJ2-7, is DTGVSQNPRHKITKRGQNVTFRCDPISEHNRLYWYRQTLGQGPEFLTYFQNEAQLEKSRLLSDRFSAERPKGSFSTLEIQRTEQGDSAMYLCASSFITGTSGEQYFGPGTRLTVT.

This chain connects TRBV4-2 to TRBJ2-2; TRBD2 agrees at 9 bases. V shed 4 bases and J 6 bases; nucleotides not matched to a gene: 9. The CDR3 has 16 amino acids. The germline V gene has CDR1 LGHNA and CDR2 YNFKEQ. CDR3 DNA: TGTGCCAGCAGCCGGGGTAGCGGGAGCGACCCCGGGGAGCTGTTTTTT. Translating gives CASSRGSGSDPGELFF.

CDR3 nucleotides: TGTGCCAGCAGCCCTGGACAGGCCACCGGGGAGCTGTTTTTT. It yields the protein CASSPGQATGELFF. V usage is TRBV9 and J usage is TRBJ2-2; TRBD1 matches at 7 bases. CDR3 length equals 14 residues. V dropped 4 bases and J dropped 4; count of bases not matched to a gene: 4. Germline lookup yields CDR1 SGDLS and CDR2 YYNGEE. Supplemented by reference TRBV9 and TRBJ2-2, the full variable domain reads DSGVTQTPKHLITATGQRVTLRCSPRSGDLSVYWYQQSLDQGLQFLIQYYNGEERAKGNILERFSAQQFPDLHSELNLSSLELGDSALYFCASSPGQATGELFFGEGSRLTVL.

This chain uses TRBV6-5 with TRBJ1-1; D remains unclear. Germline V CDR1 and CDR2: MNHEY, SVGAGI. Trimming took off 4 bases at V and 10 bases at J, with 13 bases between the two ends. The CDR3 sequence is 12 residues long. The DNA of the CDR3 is TGTGCCAGCAGTTTTCTTGGGAGGGCAGCTTTCTTT. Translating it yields CASSFLGRAAFF.

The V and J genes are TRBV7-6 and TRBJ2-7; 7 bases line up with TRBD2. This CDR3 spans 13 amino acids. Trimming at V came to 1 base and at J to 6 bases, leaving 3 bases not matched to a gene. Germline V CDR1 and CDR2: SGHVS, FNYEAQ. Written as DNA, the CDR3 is TGTGCCAGCAGCTTAGTCCCGGGGGGCGAGCAGTACTTC. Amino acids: CASSLVPGGEQYF.

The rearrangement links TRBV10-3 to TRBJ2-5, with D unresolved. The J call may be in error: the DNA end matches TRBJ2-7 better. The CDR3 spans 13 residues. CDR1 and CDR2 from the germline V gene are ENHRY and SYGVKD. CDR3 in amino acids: CAISAVSSYEQYF. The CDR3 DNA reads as TGTGCCATCAGTGCCGTTTCCTCCTACGAGCAGTACTTC.

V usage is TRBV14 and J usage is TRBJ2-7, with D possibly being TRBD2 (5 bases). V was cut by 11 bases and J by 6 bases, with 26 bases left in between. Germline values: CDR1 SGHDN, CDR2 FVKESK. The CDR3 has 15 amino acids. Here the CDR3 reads CAGRSGPVGPLEQYF. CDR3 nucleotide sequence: TGTGCCGGTAGAAGCGGTCCCGTCGGCCCTCTCGAGCAGTACTTC. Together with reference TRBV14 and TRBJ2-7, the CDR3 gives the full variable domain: EAGVTQFPSHSVIEKGQTVTLRCDPISGHDNLYWYRRVMGKEIKFLLHFVKESKQDESGMPNNRFLAERTGGTYSTLKVQPAELEDSGVYFCAGRSGPVGPLEQYFGPGTRLTVT.

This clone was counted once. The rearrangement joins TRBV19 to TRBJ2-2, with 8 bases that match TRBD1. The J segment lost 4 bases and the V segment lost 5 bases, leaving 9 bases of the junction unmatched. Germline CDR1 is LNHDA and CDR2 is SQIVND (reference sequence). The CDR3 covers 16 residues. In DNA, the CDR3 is TGTGCCAGTAGTGAAAGGACAGGGATGAGCACCGGGGAGCTGTTTTTT. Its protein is CASSERTGMSTGELFF.

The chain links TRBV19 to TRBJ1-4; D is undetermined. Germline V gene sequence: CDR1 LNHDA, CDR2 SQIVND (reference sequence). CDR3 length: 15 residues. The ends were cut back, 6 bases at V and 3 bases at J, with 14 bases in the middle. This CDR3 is CASRAPGAANEKLFF. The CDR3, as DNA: TGTGCCAGTAGGGCCCCAGGCGCTGCTAATGAAAAACTGTTTTTT.

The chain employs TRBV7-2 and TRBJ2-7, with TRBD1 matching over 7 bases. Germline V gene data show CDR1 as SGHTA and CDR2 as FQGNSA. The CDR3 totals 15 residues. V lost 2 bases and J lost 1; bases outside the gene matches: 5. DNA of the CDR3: TGTGCCAGCAGCTTAAAAACAGGGGTATCCTACGAGCAGTACTTC. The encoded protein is CASSLKTGVSYEQYF.

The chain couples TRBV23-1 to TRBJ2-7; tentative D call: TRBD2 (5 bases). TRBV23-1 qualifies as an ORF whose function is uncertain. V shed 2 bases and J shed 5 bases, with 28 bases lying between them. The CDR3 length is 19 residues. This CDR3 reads CASSQAGVQATPSCHEQYF. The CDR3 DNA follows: TGCGCCAGCAGTCAAGCCGGGGTCCAAGCGACCCCCTCCTGCCACGAGCAGTACTTC.

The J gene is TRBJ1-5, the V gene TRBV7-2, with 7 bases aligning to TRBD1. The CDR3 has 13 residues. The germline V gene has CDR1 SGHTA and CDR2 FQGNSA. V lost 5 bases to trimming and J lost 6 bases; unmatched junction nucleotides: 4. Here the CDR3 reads CASSTHRGQPQHF. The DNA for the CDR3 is TGTGCCAGCAGCACACACAGGGGTCAGCCCCAGCATTTT.

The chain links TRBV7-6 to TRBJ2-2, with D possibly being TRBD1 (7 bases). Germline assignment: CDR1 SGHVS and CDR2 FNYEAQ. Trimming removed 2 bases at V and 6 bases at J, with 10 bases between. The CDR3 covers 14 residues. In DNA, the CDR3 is TGTGCCAGCAGCTTACAGGGGGGTCCCGGGGAGCTGTTTTTT. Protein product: CASSLQGGPGELFF.

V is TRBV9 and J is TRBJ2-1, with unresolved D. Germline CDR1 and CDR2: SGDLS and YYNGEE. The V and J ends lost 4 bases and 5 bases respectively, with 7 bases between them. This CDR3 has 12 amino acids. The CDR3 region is CASSLHNNEQFF. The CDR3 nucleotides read TGTGCCAGCAGCCTTCACAACAATGAGCAGTTCTTC.